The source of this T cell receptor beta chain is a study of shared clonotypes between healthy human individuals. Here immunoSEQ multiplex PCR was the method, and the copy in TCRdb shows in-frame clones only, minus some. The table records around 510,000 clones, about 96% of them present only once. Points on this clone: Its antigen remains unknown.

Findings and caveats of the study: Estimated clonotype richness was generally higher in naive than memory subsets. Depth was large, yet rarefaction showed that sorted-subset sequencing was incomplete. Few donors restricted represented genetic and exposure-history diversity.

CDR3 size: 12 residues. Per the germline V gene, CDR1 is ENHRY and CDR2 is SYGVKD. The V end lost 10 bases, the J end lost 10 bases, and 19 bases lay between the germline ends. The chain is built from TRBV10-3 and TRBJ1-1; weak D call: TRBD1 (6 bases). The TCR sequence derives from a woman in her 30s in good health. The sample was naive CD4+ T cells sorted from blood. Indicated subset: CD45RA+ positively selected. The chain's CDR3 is CATTARGRVAFF. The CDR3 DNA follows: TGTGCCACCACCGCCCGGGGGCGGGTAGCTTTCTTT.